A single sample is the source of the 9 T cell receptor beta chains below, sequenced in a study of blood T cell repertoires in COVID-19. Using immunoSEQ multiplex PCR, the repertoire was profiled, and TCRdb retains in-frame clones only, with some absent. The sample lists 150,000 or so clones; around 80% were seen once. The sample comprised peripheral blood. The origin of the receptors is a man aged 60 to 69 with acute or convalescent COVID-19.

This clone occurred once. V and J are TRBV5-1 and TRBJ2-5; TRBD1 aligns across 8 bases. Germline CDR1 and CDR2: SGHRS and YFSETQ. The CDR3 extends over 16 amino acids. Germline trimming cut 5 bases from V and 5 bases from J; bases unmatched to any gene: 14. The CDR3 region is CASSSTPTGVGETQYF. The CDR3 DNA reads as TGCGCCAGCAGTTCTACCCCGACAGGGGTTGGGGAGACCCAGTACTTC.

The V gene is TRBV5-1, the J gene TRBJ2-5, with 8 bases lining up with TRBD2. In germline, CDR1 is SGHRS, CDR2 YFSETQ. The CDR3 has 15 residues. Unmatched junction bases numbered 2, after V lost 0 bases and J lost 1 base. CDR3 in DNA: TGCGCCAGCAGCTTGGCCGGGGGGGCCCAAGAGACCCAGTACTTC. It specifies CASSLAGGAQETQYF.

The chain joins TRBV6-6 to TRBJ2-7; D is perhaps TRBD1 (6 bases). Trimming removed 4 bases at V and 6 bases at J, with 10 bases between. The CDR3 totals 12 residues. Per germline, CDR1 MNHNY and CDR2 SVGAGI (reference sequence). CDR3 protein: CASSSRGREQYF. CDR3 DNA: TGTGCCAGCAGTTCCAGGGGTCGCGAGCAGTACTTC.

The V call is TRBV4-2, the J call TRBJ1-4; 9 bases fit TRBD1. The germline V gene has CDR1 LGHNA and CDR2 YNFKEQ. V shed 1 base, J shed 5 bases, and the junction held 2 bases outside the gene matches. The CDR3 is 15 amino acids. The chain's CDR3 is CASSQAGTGNEKLFF. The CDR3 DNA reads as TGTGCCAGCAGCCAAGCCGGGACAGGGAATGAAAAACTGTTTTTT.

This chain joins TRBV6-5 and TRBJ1-5; D remains unclear. Trimming took off 5 bases at V and 3 bases at J, with 8 bases between the two ends. The CDR3 runs 13 residues. Germline CDR1 is MNHEY and CDR2 is SVGAGI. CDR3 nucleotide sequence: TGTGCCAGCAGTAGGCAGGTCAATCAGCCCCAGCATTTT. It encodes CASSRQVNQPQHF.

The rearrangement links TRBV30 to TRBJ1-4; a weak D match, TRBD1 (6 bases). The germline V and J ends were trimmed by 3 bases and 8 bases, with 16 bases remaining between them. CDR3 length: 14 amino acids. Germline V gene data show CDR1 as GTSNPN and CDR2 as SVGIG (reference sequence). The CDR3 sequence: CAWRLSGGKEKLFF. The DNA for the CDR3 is TGTGCCTGGAGGTTGTCGGGGGGCAAGGAAAAACTGTTTTTT.

The V and J genes are TRBV10-3 and TRBJ1-1; D not resolved. Germline V lookup: CDR1 ENHRY, CDR2 SYGVKD. V lost 0 bases and J lost 6, with 8 bases in between. The CDR3 is made up of 13 amino acids. This chain's CDR3 is CAISESGVAEAFF. CDR3 nucleotide sequence: TGTGCCATCAGTGAGTCGGGAGTCGCTGAAGCTTTCTTT.

This clone has just one count. The chain is built from TRBV4-1 and TRBJ2-1; 9 bases align to TRBD2. This CDR3 has 15 residues. V shed 4 bases and J 7 bases; nucleotides not matched to a gene: 8. Per germline, CDR1 MGHRA and CDR2 YSYEKL. The CDR3 region has the DNA TGCGCCAGCAGCCGAGCGGGAGGCCTCTTAAATGAGCAGTTCTTC. Encoded protein: CASSRAGGLLNEQFF.

The V call is TRBV19, the J call TRBJ2-2; tentative D call: TRBD1 (5 bases). This CDR3 is built from 15 residues. V lost 7 bases and J 2 bases, leaving 14 bases between the germline ends. CDR1 and CDR2 (germline): LNHDA, SQIVND (reference sequence). CDR3 amino acids: CASKPLDTNTGELFF. CDR3 bases: TGTGCCAGTAAACCCCTGGACACAAACACCGGGGAGCTGTTTTTT.